The 22 T cell receptor beta chains below all came from one sample that was sequenced in a study of blood T cells in healthy people across ages. Next came a second PCR, run for about 6 to 11 cycles, which used a sample-barcoded 5' primer along with a J-beta primer mix. MiXCR was run by TCRdb on the 5' RACE reads, yielding one entry per CDR3 protein. Found here are around 2 million distinct CDR3 sequences, approximately 39% of them singletons; the top ten hold 20% to 25%. Sequenced sample: blood. Receptor source: a human donor in good health.

At least ten counts were recorded for this clonotype. The CDR3 nucleotides are TGTGCCATCAGTGAGTCTGCCGAGATCCACGAGCAGTACTTC. Its translation: CAISESAEIHEQYF. The gene calls are TRBV10-3 and TRBJ2-7; D unresolved. Germline V lookup: CDR1 ENHRY, CDR2 SYGVKD. The CDR3 extends over 14 amino acids. V dropped 0 bases and J dropped 5 bases, with 11 bases sitting between them.

The rearrangement joins TRBV11-2 to TRBJ1-4; tentative D call: TRBD1 (6 bases). The V and J ends lost 5 bases and 7 bases respectively, with 14 bases between them. Germline V gene data show CDR1 as SGHAT and CDR2 as FQNNGV. The CDR3 is 14 residues long. The DNA for the CDR3 is TGTGCCAGCAGCCCCCGGGGGGCGGGTGAAAAACTGTTTTTT. Translation: CASSPRGAGEKLFF.

The rearrangement uses TRBV5-1 and TRBJ1-2, with a tentative D call TRBD1 (6 bases). The germline V and J ends were trimmed by 1 base and 5 bases, with 18 bases remaining between them. This CDR3 comprises 16 residues. Germline assignment: CDR1 SGHRS and CDR2 YFSETQ. CDR3 in amino acids: CASSLIPGGAGYGYTF. The CDR3 nucleotides are TGCGCCAGCAGCTTGATCCCTGGGGGGGCAGGATATGGCTACACCTTC.

The rearrangement joins TRBV29-1 to TRBJ1-1; TRBD1 matches at 7 bases. The V segment lost 7 bases and the J segment 5 bases; nucleotides outside the gene matches: 7. CDR1 and CDR2 from the germline V gene are SQVTM and ANQGSEA. This CDR3 contains 12 residues. The CDR3 region has the DNA TGCAGCGGTCAGGGGGTAGGGACTGAAGCTTTCTTT. It translates to CSGQGVGTEAFF.

This sequence joins TRBV10-3 and TRBJ2-7; D uncertain. Germline CDR1 ENHRY, CDR2 SYGVKD. CDR3 size: 16 residues. Trimming cost V 0 bases and J 4 bases, with 16 bases left between them. CDR3 DNA sequence: TGTGCCATCAGTGAGTCGTCGTCAGGCGTGAGGTACGAGCAGTACTTC. It codes for CAISESSSGVRYEQYF.

This clonotype came up a few times. The chain recombines TRBV4-3 with TRBJ1-2; no firm D call. Looked up from germline, CDR1 is LGHNA and CDR2 is YSLEER. With 3 bases removed from V and 7 bases from J, the gap between germline ends came to 12 bases. The CDR3 loop spans 13 amino acids. CDR3 sequence reads: CASSHLGGRGYTF. CDR3 coding DNA: TGCGCCAGCAGCCACTTGGGAGGGCGTGGCTACACCTTC.

The V call is TRBV29-1, the J call TRBJ1-1; D perhaps matches TRBD1 (5 bases). The V gene's germline CDR1 is SQVTM and CDR2 ANQGSEA. Trimming removed 4 bases at V and 4 bases at J, with 10 bases between. The CDR3 is 12 amino acids. The CDR3, as DNA: TGCAGCGTTGCGCTCGGGGGCACTGAAGCTTTCTTT. Translation gives CSVALGGTEAFF. Full variable domain (remainder filled in from reference TRBV29-1 and TRBJ1-1): SAVISQKPSRDICQRGTSLTIQCQVDSQVTMMFWYRQQPGQSLTLIATANQGSEATYESGFVIDKFPISRPNLTFSTLTVSNMSPEDSSIYLCSVALGGTEAFFGQGTRLTVV.

The chain combines TRBV12-3 or TRBV12-4 with TRBJ1-1, with 7 bases fitting TRBD1. The length of the CDR3 is 14 residues. V trimming: 5 bases; J trimming: 0 bases; junction bases outside the gene matches: 3. The CDR3 nucleotides are TGTGCCAGCAGTGGGACAGACATGAACACTGAAGCTTTCTTT. This sequence encodes CASSGTDMNTEAFF.

This clonotype was counted a few times. V gene TRBV28 combines with J gene TRBJ2-1; a possible D gene is TRBD2 (6 bases). The germline V gene encodes CDR1 MDHEN and CDR2 SYDVKM. Trimming removed 5 bases at V and 6 bases at J, with 20 bases between. The CDR3 has 16 residues. CDR3 nucleotide sequence: TGTGCCAGCAGTGCGACCGGGGGTCATTCGTTCAATGAGCAGTTCTTC. Amino acids: CASSATGGHSFNEQFF.

This chain connects TRBV27 to TRBJ1-2; 7 bases fit TRBD1. CDR1 is MNHEY, CDR2 SMNVEV, per germline (reference sequence). Losses at the gene ends were 2 bases for V and 3 bases for J; bases not matched to a gene: 12. The CDR3 extends over 17 amino acids. DNA for the CDR3: TGTGCCAGCAGTTTAGGATTAATGAGGGGGCGCGACTATGGCTACACCTTC. Translating it yields CASSLGLMRGRDYGYTF.

The chain has TRBV29-1 and TRBJ1-2; D is uncertain. Germline loops: CDR1 SQVTM, CDR2 ANQGSEA. V was shortened by 6 bases and J by 4 bases, with 12 bases between the two germline ends. This CDR3 is built from 12 residues. Written as DNA, the CDR3 is TGCAGCGTCGAACCATACGGCTATGGCTACACCTTC. Its translation: CSVEPYGYGYTF.

The gene calls are TRBV2 and TRBJ2-3, with a tentative D call TRBD1 (6 bases). The V gene lost 3 bases and the J gene lost 10 bases, with 17 bases spanning the gap. Germline V lookup: CDR1 SNHLY, CDR2 FYNNEI. The CDR3 runs 14 residues. The CDR3 protein is CASSDSGHFKAQYF. For the CDR3, the DNA is TGTGCCAGCAGTGATTCGGGACACTTTAAGGCGCAGTATTTT.

The V and J genes are TRBV6-1 and TRBJ1-5; D might be TRBD1 (5 bases). From germline, CDR1 is MNHNS and CDR2 SASEGT. V dropped 2 bases and J dropped 5 bases, with 10 bases sitting between them. This CDR3 is 14 amino acids long. DNA of the CDR3: TGTGCCAGCAGTGAAAGACAGCGTTATCAGCCCCAGCATTTT. Protein sequence: CASSERQRYQPQHF.

The V and J genes are TRBV7-9 and TRBJ2-1, with 9 bases aligning to TRBD1. Germline assignment: CDR1 SEHNR and CDR2 FQNEAQ (reference sequence). Trimming took 5 bases from V and 3 from J; bases not matched to a gene: 5. CDR3 length: 15 amino acids. The DNA for the CDR3 is TGTGCCAGCAGCCCTCGACAGGGGGACTACAATGAGCAGTTCTTC. It codes for CASSPRQGDYNEQFF.

The J gene is TRBJ2-4, the V gene TRBV6-2 or TRBV6-3; TRBD1 matches 7 bases. The CDR3 loop spans 15 amino acids. After removal of 5 bases from V and 4 bases from J, the junction contained 8 bases not matched to a gene. Germline V lookup: CDR1 MNHEY, CDR2 SVGEGT. As DNA, the CDR3 is TGTGCCAGCAGTCCGCCATTGACAGGGAAAAACATTCAGTACTTC. Its translation is CASSPPLTGKNIQYF.

This clonotype has more than one count but fewer than ten. The V call is TRBV5-1, the J call TRBJ1-2; D possibly corresponds to TRBD1 (6 bases). The CDR3 covers 16 residues. The germline gives CDR1 SGHRS, CDR2 YFSETQ. Trimming took 0 bases from V and 5 from J, leaving 17 bases between them. Written as DNA, the CDR3 is TGCGCCAGCAGCTTGGGAATGGGGGCAGGGGTTTATGGCTACACCTTC. Translating gives CASSLGMGAGVYGYTF.

This clonotype was found a few times. This chain joins TRBV6-1 and TRBJ2-1; tentatively, D is TRBD2 (7 bases). The CDR3 runs to 16 residues. V shed 5 bases and J shed 0 bases, with 14 bases lying between them. In germline, CDR1 is MNHNS, CDR2 SASEGT. The CDR3 sequence: CASSYRGASSYNEQFF. The CDR3 nucleotides are TGTGCCAGCAGTTACCGGGGGGCGAGCTCCTACAATGAGCAGTTCTTC.

This clonotype was seen only a few times. The chain combines TRBV7-2 with TRBJ2-3, with unresolved D. CDR3 length equals 14 residues. Germline loops: CDR1 SGHTA, CDR2 FQGNSA. V lost 1 base and J 5 bases, leaving 10 bases between the germline ends. The CDR3 DNA sequence: TGTGCCAGCAGCTTAGTTGAGGAGAGAGATACGCAGTATTTT. It translates to CASSLVEERDTQYF.

Only a few counts were recorded for this clonotype. The chain is built from TRBV29-1 and TRBJ2-5, with D hard to call. Trimming left V 6 bases short and J 5 bases short, with 13 bases between. The CDR3 covers 12 residues. CDR1 is SQVTM, CDR2 ANQGSEA, per germline. CDR3 sequence: CSVGPEMETQYF. Written as DNA, the CDR3 is TGCAGCGTCGGGCCAGAGATGGAGACCCAGTACTTC.

This clonotype has a handful of counts. This chain connects TRBV4-3 to TRBJ1-2, with D possibly being TRBD1 (6 bases). Trimming stripped 0 bases from V and 3 bases from J, with 14 bases between. Germline CDR1 reads LGHNA; CDR2 reads YSLEER. There are 16 residues in the CDR3. CDR3: CASSQDVTGNDYGYTF. CDR3 coding DNA: TGCGCCAGCAGCCAAGACGTTACAGGGAATGACTATGGCTACACCTTC.

The CDR3 coding sequence is TGTGCCAGTAGTTCGGGACTAGCGGGATACAGCTCCTACAATGAGCAGTTCTTC. Translated, it gives CASSSGLAGYSSYNEQFF. The V and J genes are TRBV7-2 and TRBJ2-1; 13 bases match TRBD2. This CDR3 spans 18 amino acids. The germline V gene has CDR1 SGHTA and CDR2 FQGNSA. V lost 9 bases and J lost 0; bases outside the gene matches: 11.

This chain links TRBV14 with TRBJ2-3, with D possibly being TRBD2 (6 bases). CDR3 length equals 15 residues. V was pared by 8 bases and J by 2 bases, with 17 bases between. Per the germline V gene, CDR1 is SGHDN and CDR2 is FVKESK. In nucleotides, the CDR3 is TGTGCCAGCGCCCGGGACTCTATGTTCACAGATACGCAGTATTTT. Its translation is CASARDSMFTDTQYF.